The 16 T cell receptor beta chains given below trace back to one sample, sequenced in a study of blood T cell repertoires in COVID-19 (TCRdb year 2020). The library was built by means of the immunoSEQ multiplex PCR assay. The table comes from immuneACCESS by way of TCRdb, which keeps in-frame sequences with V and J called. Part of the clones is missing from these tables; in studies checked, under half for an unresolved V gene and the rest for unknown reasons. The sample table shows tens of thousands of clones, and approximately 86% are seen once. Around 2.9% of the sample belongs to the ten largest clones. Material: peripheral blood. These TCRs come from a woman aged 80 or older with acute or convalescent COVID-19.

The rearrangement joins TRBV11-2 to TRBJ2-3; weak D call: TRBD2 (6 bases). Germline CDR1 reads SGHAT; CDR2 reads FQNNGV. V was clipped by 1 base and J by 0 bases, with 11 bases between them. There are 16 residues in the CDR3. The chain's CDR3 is CASSLASGLSTDTQYF. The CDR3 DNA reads TGTGCCAGCAGCTTAGCGAGCGGGCTTAGCACAGATACGCAGTATTTT.

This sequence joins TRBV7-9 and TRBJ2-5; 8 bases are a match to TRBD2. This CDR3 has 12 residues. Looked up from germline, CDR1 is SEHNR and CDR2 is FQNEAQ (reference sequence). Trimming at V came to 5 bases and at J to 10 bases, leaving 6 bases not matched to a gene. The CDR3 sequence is CASSTRSGIQYF. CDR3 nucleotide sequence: TGTGCCAGCAGCACCCGTAGCGGGATCCAGTACTTC.

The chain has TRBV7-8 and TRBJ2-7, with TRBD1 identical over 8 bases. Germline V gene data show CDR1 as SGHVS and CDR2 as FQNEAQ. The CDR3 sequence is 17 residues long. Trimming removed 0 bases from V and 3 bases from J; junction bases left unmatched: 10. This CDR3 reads CASSLAFSGQANYEQYF. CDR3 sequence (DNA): TGTGCCAGCAGCTTAGCTTTCTCGGGACAGGCAAACTACGAGCAGTACTTC.

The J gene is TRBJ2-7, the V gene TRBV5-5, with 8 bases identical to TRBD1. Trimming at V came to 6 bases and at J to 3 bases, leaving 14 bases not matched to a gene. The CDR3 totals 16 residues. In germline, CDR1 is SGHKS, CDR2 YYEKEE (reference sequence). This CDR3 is CASTPRGAQGDYEQYF. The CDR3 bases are TGTGCCAGCACCCCAAGGGGGGCACAGGGGGACTACGAGCAGTACTTC.

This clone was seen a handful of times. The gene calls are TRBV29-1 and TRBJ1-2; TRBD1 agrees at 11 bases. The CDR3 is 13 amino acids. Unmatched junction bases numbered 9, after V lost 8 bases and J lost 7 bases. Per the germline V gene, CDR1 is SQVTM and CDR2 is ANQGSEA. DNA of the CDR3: TGCAGCTCAAGGGACAGGGGGGCAGTTGGCTACACCTTC. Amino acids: CSSRDRGAVGYTF. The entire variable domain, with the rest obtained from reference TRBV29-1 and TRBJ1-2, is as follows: SAVISQKPSRDICQRGTSLTIQCQVDSQVTMMFWYRQQPGQSLTLIATANQGSEATYESGFVIDKFPISRPNLTFSTLTVSNMSPEDSSIYLCSSRDRGAVGYTFGSGTRLTVV.

CDR3 region: CASSARQGGNTGELFF. In nucleotides, the CDR3 is TGTGCCAGCAGCGCCAGACAGGGCGGGAACACCGGGGAGCTGTTTTTT. This chain joins TRBV5-4 and TRBJ2-2; 7 nucleotides line up with TRBD1. V was pared by 4 bases and J by 1 base, with 7 bases of the junction left unmatched. The CDR3 spans 16 residues. In germline, CDR1 is SGHNT, CDR2 YYREEE (reference sequence).

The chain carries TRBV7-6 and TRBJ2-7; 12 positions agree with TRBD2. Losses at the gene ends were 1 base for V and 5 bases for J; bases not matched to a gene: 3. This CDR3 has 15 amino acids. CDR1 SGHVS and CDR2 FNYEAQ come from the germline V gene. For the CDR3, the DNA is TGTGCCAGCAGCTTAGTGGGACTAGCGGGCGACGAGCAGTACTTC. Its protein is CASSLVGLAGDEQYF.

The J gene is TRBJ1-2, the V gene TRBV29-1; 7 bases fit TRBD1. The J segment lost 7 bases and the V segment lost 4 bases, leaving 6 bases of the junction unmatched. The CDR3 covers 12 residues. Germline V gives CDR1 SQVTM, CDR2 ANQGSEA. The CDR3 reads CSVGKGARGYTF. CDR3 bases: TGCAGCGTTGGGAAGGGGGCGCGTGGCTACACCTTC.

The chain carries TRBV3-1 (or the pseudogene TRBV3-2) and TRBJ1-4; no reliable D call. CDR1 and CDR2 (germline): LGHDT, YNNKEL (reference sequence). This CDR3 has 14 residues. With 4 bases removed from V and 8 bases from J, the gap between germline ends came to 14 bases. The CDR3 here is CASSLEGKREKLFF. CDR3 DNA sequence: TGTGCCAGCAGCCTGGAGGGTAAGAGGGAAAAACTGTTTTTT.

The CDR3 DNA is TGTGCCAGCAGCCAGACACGTAGCAATCAGCCCCAGCATTTT. Its protein is CASSQTRSNQPQHF. The V gene is TRBV3-1 (or the pseudogene TRBV3-2), the J gene TRBJ1-5; no clear D gene. This CDR3 spans 14 amino acids. The germline V gene has CDR1 LGHDT and CDR2 YNNKEL (reference sequence). Trimming took 3 bases from V and 0 from J, leaving 6 bases between them.

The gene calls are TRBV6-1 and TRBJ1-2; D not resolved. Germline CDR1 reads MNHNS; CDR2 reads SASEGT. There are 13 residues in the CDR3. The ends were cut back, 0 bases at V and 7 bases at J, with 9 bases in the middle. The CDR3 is CASSEATVLGYTF. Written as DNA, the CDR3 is TGTGCCAGCAGTGAAGCCACTGTCCTTGGCTACACCTTC.

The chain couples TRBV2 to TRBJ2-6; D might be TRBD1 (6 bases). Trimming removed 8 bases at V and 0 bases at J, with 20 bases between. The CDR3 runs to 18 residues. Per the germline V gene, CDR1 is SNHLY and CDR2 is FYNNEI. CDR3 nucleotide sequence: TGTGCCAGCTCTCCGGGGCAGGGGCTACTCTCTGGGGCCAACGTCCTGACTTTC. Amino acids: CASSPGQGLLSGANVLTF.

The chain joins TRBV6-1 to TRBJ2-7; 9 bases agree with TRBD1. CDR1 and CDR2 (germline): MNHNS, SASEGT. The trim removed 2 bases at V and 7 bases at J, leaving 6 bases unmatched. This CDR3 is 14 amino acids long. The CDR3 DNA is TGTGCCAGCAGTGAACCGGGACAGGGCCGAGAGCAGTACTTC. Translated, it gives CASSEPGQGREQYF.

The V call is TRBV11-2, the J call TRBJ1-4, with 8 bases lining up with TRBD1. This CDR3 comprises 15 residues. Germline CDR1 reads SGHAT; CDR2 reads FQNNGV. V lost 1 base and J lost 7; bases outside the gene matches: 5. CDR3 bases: TGTGCCAGCAGCTTAGCAGGGGGCGCTTTTGAAAAACTGTTTTTT. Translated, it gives CASSLAGGAFEKLFF.

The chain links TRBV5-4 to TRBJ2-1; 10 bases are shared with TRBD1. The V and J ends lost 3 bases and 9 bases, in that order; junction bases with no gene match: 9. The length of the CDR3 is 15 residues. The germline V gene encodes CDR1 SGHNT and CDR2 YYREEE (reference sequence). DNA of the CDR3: TGTGCCAGCAGCTACCGGGACAGGGGAAGCGTTGAGCAGTTCTTC. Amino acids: CASSYRDRGSVEQFF.

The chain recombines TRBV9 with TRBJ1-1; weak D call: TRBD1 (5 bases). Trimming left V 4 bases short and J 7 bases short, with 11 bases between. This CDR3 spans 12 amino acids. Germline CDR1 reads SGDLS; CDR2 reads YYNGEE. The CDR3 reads CASSPSGIEAFF. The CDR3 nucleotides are TGTGCCAGCAGCCCCTCAGGGATTGAAGCTTTCTTT.